This entry is about one TCR beta chain. This clone's antigen is unknown. Base qualities are not recorded, but no much larger clone differs from it by a single base. The TCR beta CDR3 regions were amplified from the RNA transcripts. A first-round RT-PCR of the TCR CDR3 used the HTBI primer set with the Qiagen OneStep RT-PCR kit. Libraries were constructed in a second round of multiplex PCR, after which size selection and purification were carried out. Sequencing of the libraries was done on an Illumina HiSeq2000 using paired-end 100 bp reads. The authors' analysis ran thus. Raw data were processed with SOAPnuke, discarding reads with adapters, uncalled bases, mean Phred below 15, or no exact constant-primer or identifier match. High-quality paired reads were merged using COPE v1.2.5, and each unique nucleotide sequence was defined as a clonotype. MiTCR v1.1 was used to align the clonotypes against IMGT TRBV, TRBD and TRBJ reference segments. The analysis was restricted to V-J combinations with a frequency above 0.0001, which together covered over 99% of the repertoires. The TCS score was defined as F50 (clonal expansion) divided by E x V (chaos), with BLOSUM62-based TCRdist calculated between CDR3 peptides within each V-J. Welch's t-statistics and random forest reduced roughly 530 V-J features to 13, which were used in a naive Bayes classifier (R e1071). TCRdb's own reprocessing of the public reads used fastp at Q25 and MiXCR and kept productive beta chains. Rows with a matching CDR3 protein are joined into one entry that keeps the most common DNA and genes. These V and J calls rely on TCRdb rather than the paper's analysis. The table for this sample lists 300,000 to 400,000 distinct CDR3 sequences; 18% of them were counted only once. Under 55% of the sample is in the top ten clones.

This sample stems from a study of T cells in Graves' hyperthyroidism and ophthalmopathy (dated 2019 in TCRdb). The study in broad terms: Peripheral blood samples were taken at initial diagnosis, before any treatment was given. To identify TCR V-J signatures that set the groups apart, the researchers used a discovery cohort of about a hundred patients, made up of 40 to 45 with Graves' ophthalmopathy and 55 to 65 with stable Graves' hyperthyroidism. Whether ophthalmopathy could be predicted prospectively was tested in an independent validation cohort made up of roughly 20 hyperthyroidism patients plus 17 patients who later progressed to ophthalmopathy. The 90 to 100 discovery patients were randomly split 7:3 into training and test sets. The study also compared thyroid tissue and blood T-cell repertoires from a handful of Graves' hyperthyroidism patients. Once sampling was done, hyperthyroidism patients were given methimazole at a starting dose of 30 mg daily, whereas ophthalmopathy patients were given high-dose intravenous methylprednisolone. The paper reports TCR Vbeta CDR3 sequencing of 130 to 150 peripheral blood samples: 43 ophthalmopathy, approximately 74 hyperthyroidism and around 17 progressor patients.

A patient counted as having stable Graves' hyperthyroidism if no progression to ophthalmopathy occurred over 18 months of follow-up. Hyperthyroidism patients were aged 18 to 65 years and newly diagnosed, with disease duration of less than 2 months. Exclusion was applied to patients with uncontrolled infections, other autoimmune diseases, pregnancy or lactation. Diagnoses were established on the basis of clinical symptoms, serum thyroxine and TRAb, thyroid ultrasound, and orbital computed tomography. PBMCs were separated from roughly 9.6 ml of fresh peripheral blood using Ficoll-Paque density gradient centrifugation. Trizol reagent was used to extract total RNA, and RNA quality was then checked on an Agilent 2100 Bioanalyzer. The germline V end is reduced by 3 bases and the J end by 2 bases; junction bases left unmatched: 3. CDR1 and CDR2 are read off the germline V gene as SGDLS and YYNGEE. The CDR3 contains 16 residues, cysteine and phenylalanine counted. Only the CDR3 DNA is retained, 48 bases long and in frame from the first base.

Paper-wide results and their limitations: In validation, the model predicted progression to ophthalmopathy with around 71% sensitivity and 72% to 85% specificity, a median of approximately 6.7 months before onset. Sample size was not statistically predetermined, and investigators were not blinded to group allocation. In cross-validation, a model built on a 13 V-J signature told ophthalmopathy apart from stable hyperthyroidism with roughly 87% sensitivity and approximately 81% specificity, and in testing the same model reached 80%/75%. Most expanded thyroid clonotypes (frequency above 0.001) were also detected in blood, a finding suggesting that blood repertoires may reflect thyroid immune responses.

The material sequenced was blood. The rearrangement combines TRBV9 with TRBJ2-3, with 13 bases in between that match TRBD2. The TCR comes from a woman aged 45-65 years with Graves' hyperthyroidism. Here the CDR3 is given as CASSAGTSGNTDTQYF. The sequenced DNA is TGTGCCAGCAGCGCAGGGACTAGCGGGAACACAGATACGCAGTATTTT.